Ten or more counts support the clone carrying this T cell receptor beta chain. Its antigen is unidentified. In germline, CDR1 is MGHRA, CDR2 YSYEKL. Deletions cut 0 bases from V and 1 base from J, with 9 bases between. CDR3 length: 15 residues. The record originates from a study of molecular identifiers for immune sequencing clone quantification. Overall study findings and caveats: More than 800,000 naive cells reportedly did not prevent detection of spiked Jurkat TCR RNA from one cell. Over 97% of effector molecules, yet under 1% of naive-cell molecules, were held by clones above 20 RNA copies.

Making the bulk TCR libraries relied on previously described methods and listed TCR primers. TCRdb processed the PCR reads anew with MiXCR; each CDR3 protein has one entry. This repertoire shows about 640,000 distinct CDR3 sequences, about 20% found once; its top ten account for around 0.86%. The chain carries TRBV4-1 and TRBJ1-1; no clear D. The TCR was taken from a human donor in good health. Some libraries in this study had Jurkat cell RNA spiked in. Material: naive CD8+ T cells from blood, with Jurkat cell RNA spiked in. Subset specified: FACS-sorted CD8+CD4-CCR7+CD45RA+ naive T cells. The CDR3 coding sequence is TGCGCCAGCAGCCAAGATGGTCACCCGAACACTGAAGCTTTCTTT. Translation: CASSQDGHPNTEAFF.